The clone carrying this T cell receptor beta chain came up once. Its antigen is undetermined. This entry belongs to a study of beta chain features in type 1 diabetes. Study-level results: Researchers report that Type 1 diabetes patients had moderately but significantly shorter TCRB CDR3s across all four CD4+ subsets. Short templates might get an advantage during PCR, and this would be equal in patients and controls.

The authors reverse transcribed all of the isolated RNA, so sequencing captured expressed TCRB transcripts. Sequenced by immunoSEQ multiplex PCR; TCRdb stores in-frame clones only, minus some. The sample lists approximately 170,000 clones; over 55% were seen once. The V gene's germline CDR1 is SQVTM and CDR2 ANQGSEA. V was pared by 7 bases and J by 0 bases, with 10 bases between. The CDR3 sequence is 13 residues long. The clonotype originates from a man aged 25 to 40 with type 1 diabetes. What was sequenced was naive CD4+ T cells from blood. V usage is TRBV29-1 and J usage is TRBJ1-3; the D gene is possibly TRBD1 (5 bases). The CDR3 sequence is CSGTGASGNTIYF. The CDR3 nucleotides read TGCAGCGGTACAGGAGCCTCTGGAAACACCATATATTTT.